Given below is one T cell receptor (beta chain) in context. This receptor's antigen is unknown. No much larger clonotype is one base removed from it; base qualities were not supplied. To sequence the TCRbeta CDR3 region, genomic DNA was isolated from the sorted cells. TCRbeta CDR3 regions were sequenced using the immunoSEQ Assay. Not all clones reach the TCRdb copy of this immuneACCESS table, which keeps in-frame sequences only. Checked studies attribute under half of the gap to unresolved V genes and leave the rest unexplained. In all, the sample holds under 95,000 clones, and roughly 87% of those were seen once. Jointly, the top ten make up roughly 1.5% of the sample. Taken from the germline V gene (reference sequence), the CDR1 and CDR2 loops are LNHDA and SQIVND. Taken from cysteine to phenylalanine, the CDR3 has 14 residues. The read is trimmed to its CDR3 DNA, 42 bases read in frame from base 1. Deletion took 6 bases off V and 4 bases off J, with a span of 13 bases between the germline ends.

Patients with a history of autoimmune disease or receiving systemic immunosuppression were excluded from the trial. Peripheral blood for TCR sequencing was collected from all dose cohorts at baseline, on cycle 4 day 1, and on cycle 7 day 1. The samples were drawn from a first-in-human, open-label, multicenter phase I dose-escalation trial of ivuxolimab. The trial enrolled adults with locally advanced or metastatic head and neck squamous cell, hepatocellular, melanoma or renal cell carcinoma. Before TCR sequencing, CD4+ T cells and CD8+ T cells were sorted from peripheral blood as separate populations. This specimen belongs to a study of OX40 agonist ivuxolimab in advanced cancers. In the study overall: Ivuxolimab was an agonistic, fully human IgG2 monoclonal antibody directed against OX40 (CD134), a costimulatory receptor. Partial responses were achieved by three dose-escalation patients, of whom one had hepatocellular carcinoma and two had cutaneous melanoma. Patients were allowed to have had prior anti-PD-1, anti-PD-L1 or anti-CTLA-4 therapy, and 40% to 45% of the dose-escalation patients had previously received checkpoint inhibitors. The monotherapy dose-escalation portion (N = 52 patients) of the phase I ivuxolimab trial is reported in the paper. Peripheral TCRbeta sequencing aimed to test whether ivuxolimab altered TCR sequence diversity and caused clonal T-cell expansion. Intravenous ivuxolimab was administered to patients every 2 weeks at six dose levels: 0.01, 0.1, 0.3, 1.5, 3 and 10 mg/kg. Among the roughly 50 dose-escalation patients, about 20 had hepatocellular carcinoma, approximately 15 melanoma, 9 renal cell carcinoma and 9 head and neck cancer. The dose-escalation cohort was about 83% male with a mean age of approximately 60 years, ranging from roughly 20 to 80. General study outcomes and caveats: Which antigens the clonally expanded peripheral T cells were specific for was not determined. At doses of 0.1 to 3.0 mg/kg, clonal expansion of both CD4+ and CD8+ T cells in blood was seen between baseline and week 6. After ivuxolimab, more expanded clones were found on average in CD8+ T cells than in CD4+ T cells. Partial responders in the 0.1-3.0 mg/kg groups had among the lowest normalized peripheral clonal expansion, especially among CD8+ T cells. Low levels of normalized T-cell clonal expansion were also shown by some nonresponding patients.

The sequencing used CD4+ or CD8+ T cells sorted from blood, collected in a trial of the OX40 agonist ivuxolimab. This clonotype was obtained from an adult with an advanced solid tumor such as melanoma, head and neck, liver or kidney cancer. The V and J segments used are TRBV19 and TRBJ1-5; no confident D gene assignment can be made. The nucleotides read TGTGCCAGTAGCCTCATCTGGGAGAATCAGCCCCAGCATTTT. It is translated as CASSLIWENQPQHF.